This entry lists 8 T cell receptor beta chains sequenced from one sample in a study of shared clonotypes between healthy human individuals. The protocol was immunoSEQ multiplex PCR, while the TCRdb copy is restricted to in-frame clones and leaves out a portion. Among hundreds of thousands of clones, around 72% were seen once, and the ten largest hold 1.8%. Material for sequencing was memory CD4+ T cells sorted from blood. Documented subset: CD45RA-negative fraction. These receptors came from a young woman in good health.

The chain links TRBV18 to TRBJ2-1; D unresolved. The CDR3 has 13 residues. V was pared by 6 bases and J by 6 bases, with 12 bases between. Germline V lookup: CDR1 KGHSH, CDR2 LQKENI. The chain's CDR3 is CASSQQFLNEQFF. The CDR3 coding sequence is TGTGCCAGCTCCCAACAGTTTCTCAATGAGCAGTTCTTC.

The J gene is TRBJ2-7, the V gene TRBV6-1, with a possible D match to TRBD1 (6 bases). The CDR3 runs to 12 residues. Trimming stripped 5 bases from V and 4 bases from J, with 9 bases between. The germline V gene encodes CDR1 MNHNS and CDR2 SASEGT. CDR3 in DNA: TGTGCCAGCAGTTCACAGGGTTACGAGCAGTACTTC. Its translation is CASSSQGYEQYF.

The DNA of the CDR3 is TGTGCCACAGGGACAGGGGGCGACACCGGGGAGCTGTTTTTT. It specifies CATGTGGDTGELFF. The chain links TRBV27 to TRBJ2-2; 12 bases line up with TRBD1. Trimming cost V 10 bases and J 3 bases; bases outside gene matches: 3. This CDR3 contains 14 residues. Germline V gives CDR1 MNHEY, CDR2 SMNVEV (reference sequence).

A single count supports this clone. The chain carries TRBV27 and TRBJ2-7; D is possibly TRBD1 (5 bases). Germline assignment: CDR1 MNHEY and CDR2 SMNVEV (reference sequence). V was clipped by 6 bases and J by 4 bases, with 13 bases between them. The CDR3 is 13 residues long. This chain's CDR3 is CASRPTEGYEQYF. CDR3 bases: TGTGCCAGCAGACCGACAGAAGGGTACGAGCAGTACTTC.

The chain joins TRBV7-6 to TRBJ2-2, with TRBD2 matching 8 bases. Trimming took 0 bases from V and 4 from J; bases not matched to a gene: 10. The germline V gene encodes CDR1 SGHVS and CDR2 FNYEAQ. The CDR3 has 18 amino acids. CDR3 nucleotides: TGTGCCAGCAGCTTAGCGCCTCCCGGGACTAGTATCACCGGGGAGCTGTTTTTT. Encoded protein: CASSLAPPGTSITGELFF.

The count of this clone is one. The CDR3 loop reads CASSMRTENTGELFF. The CDR3 DNA sequence: TGTGCCAGTAGTATGAGGACAGAAAACACCGGGGAGCTGTTTTTT. The chain uses TRBV19 and TRBJ2-2, with D tentatively TRBD1 (6 bases). V was cut by 3 bases and J by 2 bases, with 10 bases left in between. Germline CDR1 and CDR2: LNHDA and SQIVND (reference sequence). CDR3 length equals 15 residues.

The chain combines TRBV28 with TRBJ2-1; tentative D call: TRBD2 (6 bases). Germline CDR1 and CDR2: MDHEN and SYDVKM. The CDR3 extends over 16 amino acids. Trimming stripped 4 bases from V and 0 bases from J, with 13 bases between. CDR3 DNA: TGTGCCAGCAGTTCCCCTAGCGCGAGCTCCTACAATGAGCAGTTCTTC. It is translated as CASSSPSASSYNEQFF. Together with reference TRBV28 and TRBJ2-1, the CDR3 gives the full variable domain: DVKVTQSSRYLVKRTGEKVFLECVQDMDHENMFWYRQDPGLGLRLIYFSYDVKMKEKGDIPEGYSVSREKKERFSLILESASTNQTSMYLCASSSPSASSYNEQFFGPGTRLTVL.

This clone was counted between two and nine times. The chain uses TRBV30 and TRBJ1-4; D may be TRBD1 (5 bases). V shed 2 bases and J shed 0 bases, with 13 bases lying between them. The germline gives CDR1 GTSNPN, CDR2 SVGIG (reference sequence). This CDR3 comprises 16 residues. CDR3 in amino acids: CAWSPDRGATNEKLFF. DNA for the CDR3: TGTGCCTGGAGTCCCGACCGGGGGGCAACTAATGAAAAACTGTTTTTT.